Below, one TCR beta chain is given with its context. This sample stems from a study of blood T cell repertoires in COVID-19. About the research overall: The United States, Italy and Spain provided the acute and convalescent COVID-19 samples.

There are 13 residues in the CDR3. Original methodology: Amplification of reference gene primers was used by the study to estimate nucleated cell counts. Profiling relied on immunoSEQ multiplex PCR, and the TCRdb table lists in-frame clones only, not all of them. That table supplies the V and J calls and clone size; D and trimming were determined from the DNA. This table holds under 350,000 clones, about 82% found once. The sample taken for sequencing was peripheral blood. The chain couples TRBV21-1 to TRBJ1-5. TRBV21-1 is a listed pseudogene. This clonotype was sampled from a human donor in a cohort sampled during active COVID-19. CDR3 coding DNA: TGTGCCAGCAAACAGGGAGGGGATCAGCCCCAGCATTTT. It translates to CASKQGGDQPQHF.